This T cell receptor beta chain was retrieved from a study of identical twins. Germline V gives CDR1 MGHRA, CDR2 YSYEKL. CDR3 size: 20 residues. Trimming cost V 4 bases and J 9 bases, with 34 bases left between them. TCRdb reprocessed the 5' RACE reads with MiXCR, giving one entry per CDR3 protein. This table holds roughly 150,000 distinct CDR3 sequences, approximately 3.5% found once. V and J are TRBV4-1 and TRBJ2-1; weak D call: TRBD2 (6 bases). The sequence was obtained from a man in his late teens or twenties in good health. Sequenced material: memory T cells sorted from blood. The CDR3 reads CASSPILRAGRGGGGPEQFF. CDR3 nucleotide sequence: TGCGCCAGCAGCCCCATTTTACGGGCGGGGCGTGGAGGTGGGGGACCTGAGCAGTTCTTC.